Listed below are T cell receptor beta chains from one sample, sequenced in a study of yellow fever vaccine responses in identical twins. TCRdb reprocessed the RT-PCR reads via MiXCR and lists one record per CDR3 protein. The sample has around 3,300 distinct CDR3 sequences; approximately 82% are singletons. This specimen consisted of T cells from blood (PBMCs), unsorted or a sorted subset (not recorded which), obtained before or after yellow fever vaccination (not recorded which). Receptors were obtained from a woman between 18 and 29 years old who received the yellow fever vaccine. CDR3s include the opening cysteine and the closing phenylalanine or tryptophan. D genes are given only for firm matches. The size of a clone is reported for some rows only, either as once, few or many, or as a class for expanded clones.

clone size,V gene,J gene,D gene,CDR3 DNA,CDR3 protein
.,TRBV12-5,TRBJ1-2,TRBD1,TGTGCTAGTGGTCCAGTTGTGGGACAGAGTAACTATGGCTACACCTTC,CASGPVVGQSNYGYTF
.,TRBV12-3/TRBV12-4,TRBJ2-1,.,TGTGCCAGAAGTTTTAACAACCCCTCCAATGAGCAGTTCTTC,CARSFNNPSNEQFF
.,TRBV6-1,TRBJ2-7,TRBD1,TGTGCCGGCAGTGTGTATGGGACAGCGTCCTACGAGCAGTACTTC,CAGSVYGTASYEQYF
.,TRBV6-2/TRBV6-3,TRBJ2-5,.,TGTGCCAGCAGTAGACAGTCAGAGACCCAGTACTTC,CASSRQSETQYF
.,TRBV11-2,TRBJ1-2,.,TGTGCCAGCAGCTTTCCGGCCCACGGGACGGCAAGACCTAACTATGGCTACACCTTC,CASSFPAHGTARPNYGYTF
few,TRBV4-2,TRBJ1-2,.,TGTGCCAGCAGCCAACAGGCTATCGGGGACGGACCCATGCCTCCCTTC,CASSQQAIGDGPMPPF
.,TRBV15,TRBJ2-4,TRBD1,TGTGCCACCAGCAGGACCGGGACAGGTCCTATAGCCAAAAACATTCAGTACTTC,CATSRTGTGPIAKNIQYF
.,TRBV4-2,TRBJ2-7,TRBD1,TGTGCCAGCAGCCAACCGGGACAGGGGCTATACGAGCAGTACTTC,CASSQPGQGLYEQYF
few,TRBV15,TRBJ2-3,.,TGTGCCACCAGCAGGAAACGAGTAGGGACGCCAAGCACAGATACGCAGTATTTT,CATSRKRVGTPSTDTQYF
once,TRBV15,TRBJ1-5,TRBD1,TGTGCCACCAGCATGACAGGGGTCGGGGGCAATCAGCCCCAGCATTTT,CATSMTGVGGNQPQHF
.,TRBV5-1,TRBJ2-2,TRBD2,TGCGCCAGCAGCCGGGAGGGTGCCGGGGAGCTGTTTTTT,CASSREGAGELFF
.,TRBV4-2,TRBJ2-1,TRBD2,TGTGCCAGCAGCCAAACCGGGACTAGGGTCGATGAGCAGTTCTTC,CASSQTGTRVDEQFF
.,TRBV6-5,TRBJ2-5,.,TGTGCCATCAGTTCCTCGCAGCCGGGAGCCTCGTACCAAGAGACCCAGTACTTC,CAISSSQPGASYQETQYF
.,TRBV13,TRBJ1-1,TRBD1,TGTGCCAGCAGGAGACAGGGGTTTACTGAAGCTTTCTTT,CASRRQGFTEAFF
.,TRBV18,TRBJ2-1,TRBD2,TGTGCCAGCTCACTTGGGACTAGGAACAATGAGCAGTTCTTC,CASSLGTRNNEQFF
.,TRBV6-1,TRBJ1-5,.,TGTGCCAGCCAAACTGGGGATCAGCCCCAGCATTTT,CASQTGDQPQHF
.,TRBV29-1,TRBJ2-1,TRBD2,TGCAGCGTCCCGGGGACTAGCGTCTACAATGAGCAGTTCTTC,CSVPGTSVYNEQFF
.,TRBV20-1,TRBJ2-2,TRBD2,TGCAGTGCTCCTAGGACTAGAAGCACCGGGGAGCTGTTTTTT,CSAPRTRSTGELFF
.,TRBV12-3/TRBV12-4,TRBJ1-5,TRBD1,TGTGCCAGCAGGCGGGGACAGGCCAATCAGCCCCAGCATTTT,CASRRGQANQPQHF
.,TRBV11-2,TRBJ2-7,.,TGTGCCAGCAGCCCCTTCCAGTACTTC,CASSPFQYF
.,TRBV6-1,TRBJ2-5,.,TGTGCCAGCAGTGCCGTGGGGGAGACCCAGTACTTC,CASSAVGETQYF
.,TRBV5-1,TRBJ2-1,.,TGCGCCAGCAGCTTGGTTAACCACTATTACAATGAGCAGTTCTTC,CASSLVNHYYNEQFF
few,TRBV29-1,TRBJ2-7,.,TGCAGCGTTGAAGATCGGGCAGGGGGGAAGTGGGAGCAGTACTTC,CSVEDRAGGKWEQYF
.,TRBV11-2,TRBJ2-2,.,TGTGCCAGCAGCTTGAGATCGGGCTTGAAGAACACCGGGGAGCTGTTTTTT,CASSLRSGLKNTGELFF
.,TRBV18,TRBJ2-1,.,TGTGCCAGCTCACCCTCTCGACAGCCTGGATCCTACAATGAGCAGTTCTTC,CASSPSRQPGSYNEQFF
few,TRBV29-1,TRBJ2-2,TRBD1,TGCAGCGCAGGACAGGGAATCGGGGAGCTGTTTTTT,CSAGQGIGELFF
.,TRBV29-1,TRBJ2-2,.,TGCAGCGTTGGACGGGGCGGGGAGCTGTTTTTT,CSVGRGGELFF
few,TRBV5-1,TRBJ2-7,.,TGCGCCAGCAGCTCCGGGACTGCCTACGAGCAGTACTTC,CASSSGTAYEQYF
.,TRBV4-2,TRBJ2-2,TRBD2,TGTGCCAGCAGCCTAGGACTAGCTCTGGGCGGGGAGCTGTTTTTT,CASSLGLALGGELFF
.,TRBV10-3,TRBJ1-1,TRBD1,TGTGCCATCAGTGAGTTGGGACAGGGGAACACTGAAGCTTTCTTT,CAISELGQGNTEAFF
.,TRBV12-3/TRBV12-4,TRBJ2-1,TRBD2,TGTGCCAGCAGCAGACTAGGACTAGCGGGAGACCATGAGCAGTTCTTC,CASSRLGLAGDHEQFF
.,TRBV11-1,TRBJ2-3,TRBD2,TGTGCCAGCAGCTTCCTGAGACTAGCGGGGGGGCCGGATACGCAGTATTTT,CASSFLRLAGGPDTQYF
.,TRBV15,TRBJ2-3,.,TGTGCCACCAGCAGAGATGGACAAAGCACAGATACGCAGTATTTT,CATSRDGQSTDTQYF
once,TRBV4-1,TRBJ1-1,.,TGCGCCAGCAGCCAAGAGGTCGGTTCGAGGTCTACTGAAGCTTTCTTT,CASSQEVGSRSTEAFF
.,TRBV6-5,TRBJ1-5,TRBD1,TGTGCCAGCAGTTACTCGAGACAGGGTCGGCTGCCCCAGCATTTT,CASSYSRQGRLPQHF
once,TRBV11-2,TRBJ2-7,TRBD1,TGTGCCAGCAGCTACCGACAGGGTGGCAACGAGCAGTACTTC,CASSYRQGGNEQYF
.,TRBV5-1,TRBJ2-1,TRBD2,TGCGCCAGCAGCTCAAGCGGGGGACTAGGGGGTGAGCAGTTCTTC,CASSSSGGLGGEQFF
.,TRBV15,TRBJ2-1,TRBD2,TGTGCCACCAGCAGAGGAGTGCAGGCGGGAGTTAGCGATGAGCAGTTCTTC,CATSRGVQAGVSDEQFF
.,TRBV15,TRBJ2-3,TRBD2,TGTGCCACCAGCCCCGGGGGGACAGATACGCAGTATTTT,CATSPGGTDTQYF
.,TRBV7-2,TRBJ2-3,.,TGTGCCAGCAGCTTAGTGTTCACAGATACGCAGTATTTT,CASSLVFTDTQYF
.,TRBV4-1,TRBJ2-2,.,TGCGCCAGCAGCCAAGATCTCACCGGGGAGCTGTTTTTT,CASSQDLTGELFF
.,TRBV11-2,TRBJ1-2,.,TGTGCCAGCAGCTCTCCCAGGGGTGGCTACACCTTC,CASSSPRGGYTF
.,TRBV11-3,TRBJ2-7,.,TGTGCCAGCAGCCCGTACCCCAAAGCACCCTACGAGCAGTACTTC,CASSPYPKAPYEQYF
.,TRBV18,TRBJ2-1,TRBD2,TGTGCCAGCTCACCACAAGTCGGGAGGCAGGACTCCTACAATGAGCAGTTCTTC,CASSPQVGRQDSYNEQFF
.,TRBV6-1,TRBJ2-7,.,TGTGCCAGCAGTGAAGGCCCGCGGGCAGACACCTACGAGCAGTACTTC,CASSEGPRADTYEQYF
.,TRBV18,TRBJ2-7,.,TGTGCCAGCTCACCGTTGACAGGAGCCTACGAGCAGTACTTC,CASSPLTGAYEQYF
.,TRBV15,TRBJ2-2,.,TGTGCCACCAGCTCACAGGGATCCGGGGAGCTGTTTTTT,CATSSQGSGELFF
.,TRBV11-1,TRBJ2-1,TRBD2,TGTGCCAGCAGAAACCTAGCGGGAGGCCCGGATAATGAGCAGTTCTTC,CASRNLAGGPDNEQFF
.,TRBV7-9,TRBJ2-7,TRBD1,TGTGCCAGCAGCTTAGAAGGGACAGGGGCCGAGTTCCTGTTC,CASSLEGTGAEFLF
.,TRBV11-1,TRBJ2-1,.,TGTGCCAGCAGCTTAGTGGCTGCCGGAGGTGAGCAGTTCTTC,CASSLVAAGGEQFF
once,TRBV10-3,TRBJ1-6,TRBD1,TGTGCCACCAGGGGGACAGGCGGTGGTGAGGCACCCCTCCACTTT,CATRGTGGGEAPLHF
.,TRBV12-3/TRBV12-4,TRBJ1-4,.,TGTGCCACCAGGGCCCCTAATGAAAAACTGTTTTTT,CATRAPNEKLFF
.,TRBV4-3,TRBJ2-5,TRBD2,TGCGCCAGCAGCCAAGTAGGCCTAGCGGGGGGAAAACAAGAGACCCAGTACTTC,CASSQVGLAGGKQETQYF
few,TRBV6-5,TRBJ2-2,.,TGTGCCAGCAGTTACTCCGGCGGCGCGGGGGAGCTGTTTTTT,CASSYSGGAGELFF
.,TRBV6-1,TRBJ2-1,TRBD2,TGTGCCAGCACCGAACTAGCGGGGGGATTTAATGAGCAGTTCTTC,CASTELAGGFNEQFF
.,TRBV12-3/TRBV12-4,TRBJ2-3,.,TGTGCCAGCAGTTTAATACTCTCACTACGCACAGATACGCAGTATTTT,CASSLILSLRTDTQYF